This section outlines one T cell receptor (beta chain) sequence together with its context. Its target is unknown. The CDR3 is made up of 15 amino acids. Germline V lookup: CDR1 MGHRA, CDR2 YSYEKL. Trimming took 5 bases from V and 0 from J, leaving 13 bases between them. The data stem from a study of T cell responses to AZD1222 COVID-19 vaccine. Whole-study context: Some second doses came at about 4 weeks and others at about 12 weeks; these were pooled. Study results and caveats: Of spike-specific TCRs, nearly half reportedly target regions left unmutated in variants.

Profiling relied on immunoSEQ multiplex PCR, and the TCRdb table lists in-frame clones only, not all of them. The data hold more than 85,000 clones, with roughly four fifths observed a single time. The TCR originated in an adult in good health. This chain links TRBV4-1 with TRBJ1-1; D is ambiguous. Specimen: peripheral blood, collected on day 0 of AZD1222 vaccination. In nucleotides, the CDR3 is TGCGCCAGCAGCGGACGAATGACGGTGAACACTGAAGCTTTCTTT. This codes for CASSGRMTVNTEAFF.